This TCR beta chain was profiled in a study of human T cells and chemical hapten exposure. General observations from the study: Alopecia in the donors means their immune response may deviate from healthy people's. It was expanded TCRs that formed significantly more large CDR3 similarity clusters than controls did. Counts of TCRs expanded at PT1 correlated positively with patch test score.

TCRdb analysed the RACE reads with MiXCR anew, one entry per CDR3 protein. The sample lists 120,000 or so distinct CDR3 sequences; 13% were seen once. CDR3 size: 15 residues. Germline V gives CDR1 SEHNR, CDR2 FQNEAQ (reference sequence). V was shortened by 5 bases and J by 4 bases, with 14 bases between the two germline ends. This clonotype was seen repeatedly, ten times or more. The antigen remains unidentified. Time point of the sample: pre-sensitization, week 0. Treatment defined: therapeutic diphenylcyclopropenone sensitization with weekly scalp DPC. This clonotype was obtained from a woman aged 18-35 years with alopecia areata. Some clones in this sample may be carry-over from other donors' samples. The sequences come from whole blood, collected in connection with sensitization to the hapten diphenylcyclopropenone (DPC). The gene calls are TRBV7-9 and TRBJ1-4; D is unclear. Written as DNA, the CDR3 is TGTGCCAGCAGCCCTAGTGGAGGGTTTAATGAAAAACTGTTTTTT. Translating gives CASSPSGGFNEKLFF.